This TCR beta chain derives from a study of cytomegalovirus exposure and HLA in healthy donors. Study outcomes and limitations: With later analysis, a missense DCLRE1C variant became linked to TCR beta V- and J-gene trimming.

Participants comprised healthy donors of bone marrow. Unrecorded immune exposures were likely, despite nominal health at sampling. This clone turned up a few times. Its target is not known. The PCR contained 60 Vbeta and 13 Jbeta primers. Sequencing was performed with immunoSEQ multiplex PCR; in TCRdb, only in-frame clones are kept and a portion is missing. The sample consists of 110,000 or so clones, 60% to 80% of them appearing once. This CDR3 is 16 amino acids long. J was trimmed by 3 bases and V by 4 bases; bases with no gene match: 8. In germline, CDR1 is KGHSY, CDR2 FQNENV. This sequence was found in a woman under 40 in good health and CMV-seropositive. The sample consisted of PBMCs. The V gene is TRBV16, the J gene TRBJ2-1, with 8 bases fitting TRBD1. The CDR3 region is CASSLQSGTGYNEQFF. The CDR3 DNA follows: TGTGCCAGCAGCCTACAATCAGGGACAGGCTACAATGAGCAGTTCTTC. The full variable domain, rest sourced from reference TRBV16 and TRBJ2-1, is GEEVAQTPKHLVRGEGQKAKLYCAPIKGHSYVFWYQQVLKNEFKFLISFQNENVFDETGMPKERFSAKCLPNSPCSLEIQATKLEDSAVYFCASSLQSGTGYNEQFFGPGTRLTVL.